These 19 T cell receptor beta chains share one sample of origin, sequenced in a study of shared clonotypes between healthy human individuals. TCRdb's table, derived via immunoSEQ multiplex PCR, lists solely in-frame clones and lacks some. Of about 490,000 clones listed, around 80% were seen once; the top ten hold about 12%. The material sequenced was PBMCs. The receptors come from a middle-aged woman in good health. Some clones in this sample may be carry-over from other donors' samples.

The rearrangement links TRBV28 to TRBJ2-5; D is uncertain. The last part of the DNA fits TRBJ2-7 better; the J call may be wrong. From germline, CDR1 is MDHEN and CDR2 SYDVKM. This CDR3 has 12 residues. The CDR3: CASGRPDFEQYF. The CDR3 region has the DNA TGTGCCAGCGGACGGCCTGACTTCGAGCAGTACTTC.

The gene calls are TRBV28 and TRBJ1-2; D gene uncertain. From germline, CDR1 is MDHEN and CDR2 SYDVKM. Trimming removed 0 bases at V and 5 bases at J, with 10 bases between. The CDR3 runs 14 residues. CDR3: CASSLWTAQYGYTF. Written as DNA, the CDR3 is TGTGCCAGCAGTTTATGGACTGCCCAATATGGCTACACCTTC.

The V call is TRBV23-1, the J call TRBJ2-7; D may be TRBD1 or TRBD2 (5 bases each). TRBV23-1 belongs to the ORF category, with a function that is uncertain. With 6 bases removed from V and 7 bases from J, the gap between germline ends came to 16 bases. The CDR3 runs 13 residues. The CDR3 protein is CASSGAAGKEQYF. CDR3 coding DNA: TGCGCCAGCAGCGGGGCCGCGGGTAAGGAGCAGTACTTC.

The V and J genes are TRBV28 and TRBJ2-3; the match to TRBD1 covers 9 bases. The CDR3 is 14 amino acids. Losses at the gene ends were 5 bases for V and 10 bases for J; bases not matched to a gene: 10. Germline CDR1 reads MDHEN; CDR2 reads SYDVKM. CDR3 residues: CASSTPGQGWAQYF. DNA for the CDR3: TGTGCCAGCAGTACCCCGGGACAGGGTTGGGCGCAGTATTTT. The full variable domain, in which reference TRBV28 and TRBJ2-3 provide the parts outside the CDR3, is DVKVTQSSRYLVKRTGEKVFLECVQDMDHENMFWYRQDPGLGLRLIYFSYDVKMKEKGDIPEGYSVSREKKERFSLILESASTNQTSMYLCASSTPGQGWAQYFGPGTRLTVL.

Concerning this clone: A much larger clone lies a single base off, so this may be a read error. This rearrangement joins TRBV30 to TRBJ2-3; D gene unclear. Germline V CDR1 and CDR2: GTSNPN, SVGIG (reference sequence). This CDR3 contains 11 residues. Deletions cut 2 bases from V and 5 bases from J, with 5 bases between. The CDR3 here is CAWSSGDTQYF. In DNA form, the CDR3 reads TGTGCCTGGAGTTCGGGAGATACGCAGTATTTT.

The V gene is TRBV29-1, the J gene TRBJ1-1; D remains ambiguous. V dropped 6 bases and J dropped 2 bases, with 7 bases sitting between them. The germline V gene encodes CDR1 SQVTM and CDR2 ANQGSEA. CDR3 length equals 11 residues. CDR3 nucleotides: TGCAGCGTCCGAGTTAACACTGAAGCTTTCTTT. This codes for CSVRVNTEAFF.

This chain uses TRBV2 with TRBJ1-2; a weak D match, TRBD1 (6 bases). Germline CDR1 is SNHLY and CDR2 is FYNNEI. CDR3 length: 13 residues. V was shortened by 8 bases and J by 8 bases, with 18 bases between the two germline ends. CDR3 in DNA: TGTGCCAGCTTCGGACAGAGAGGGGTCGGCTACACCTTC. This encodes CASFGQRGVGYTF.

This rearrangement joins TRBV5-1 to TRBJ1-1; D is unresolved. CDR3 length: 15 residues. V dropped 0 bases and J dropped 3 bases, with 12 bases sitting between them. Germline CDR1 and CDR2: SGHRS and YFSETQ. Here the CDR3 DNA reads TGCGCCAGCAGCTTGGTGGCGGGGAGGGACACTGAAGCTTTCTTT. Protein sequence: CASSLVAGRDTEAFF.

This sequence joins TRBV5-4 and TRBJ1-2; D not certain. CDR1 SGHNT and CDR2 YYREEE come from the germline V gene (reference sequence). The CDR3 sequence is 13 residues long. Trimming took off 3 bases at V and 6 bases at J, with 12 bases between the two ends. CDR3 loop: CASSSSLVDGYTF. In nucleotides, the CDR3 is TGTGCCAGCAGCTCAAGTTTGGTCGATGGCTACACCTTC.

V is TRBV7-2 and J is TRBJ2-4, with 9 positions matching TRBD1. The CDR3 is 17 residues long. The V and J ends lost 0 bases and 7 bases, in that order; junction bases with no gene match: 10. Germline V CDR1 and CDR2: SGHTA, FQGNSA. The CDR3 nucleotides read TGTGCCAGCAGCTTAGCTTCCCCGGGACAGGGAGAGAACATTCAGTACTTC. Translated, it gives CASSLASPGQGENIQYF.

The chain carries TRBV19 and TRBJ2-7, with 10 bases identical to TRBD2. The CDR3 has 17 residues. V was clipped by 3 bases and J by 1 base; unmatched bases: 9. Germline V CDR1 and CDR2: LNHDA, SQIVND (reference sequence). DNA of the CDR3: TGTGCCAGTAGTATCTCCACTAGCGGGGCACATTCCTACGAGCAGTACTTC. This codes for CASSISTSGAHSYEQYF.

The CDR3 spells CASSGPLNEQFF. The CDR3 region has the DNA TGCGCCAGCAGCGGGCCTTTGAATGAGCAGTTCTTC. The chain is built from TRBV10-1 and TRBJ2-1; D gene uncertain. The CDR3 extends over 12 amino acids. Germline-derived CDR1 and CDR2 are WNHNN and SYGVQD (reference sequence). Between the trimmed V and J ends, which lost 6 bases and 7 bases, there was a span of 10 bases.

This clone appeared a single time. The gene calls are TRBV7-2 and TRBJ1-2; D gene uncertain. CDR1 SGHTA and CDR2 FQGNSA come from the germline V gene. The V end was cut by 3 bases, the J end by 6 bases, with 17 bases between. The CDR3 sequence is 15 residues long. The CDR3 is CASSFFTSIRDGYTF. The CDR3 DNA follows: TGTGCCAGCAGCTTTTTTACTAGCATAAGAGATGGCTACACCTTC.

This chain links TRBV7-2 with TRBJ2-2; 11 nucleotides agree with TRBD2. The V and J ends lost 0 bases and 8 bases, in that order; junction bases with no gene match: 8. The CDR3 contains 17 residues. CDR1 is SGHTA, CDR2 FQGNSA, per germline. The CDR3 loop reads CASSLAIAGGPRGELFF. Written as DNA, the CDR3 is TGTGCCAGCAGCTTAGCGATAGCGGGAGGGCCAAGAGGGGAGCTGTTTTTT. Based on the CDR3 plus reference TRBV7-2 and TRBJ2-2, the full variable domain is GAGVSQSPSNKVTEKGKDVELRCDPISGHTALYWYRQSLGQGLEFLIYFQGNSAPDKSGLPSDRFSAERTGGSVSTLTIQRTQQEDSAVYLCASSLAIAGGPRGELFFGEGSRLTVL.

A note on this clone: The junction shows a germline mismatch at one end, possibly a read error. This chain links TRBV11-2 with TRBJ2-7; 8 bases are shared with TRBD1. This CDR3 contains 14 residues. CDR1 SGHAT and CDR2 FQNNGV come from the germline V gene. CDR3 DNA: TGTGCCAGCAGCCCGGGACAGGCCCTATACGGGCAGTACTTC. The encoded protein is CASSPGQALYGQYF.

This chain connects TRBV28 to TRBJ2-1, with 8 bases identical to TRBD1. Germline loops: CDR1 MDHEN, CDR2 SYDVKM. There are 14 residues in the CDR3. V shed 6 bases and J 8 bases; nucleotides not matched to a gene: 9. CDR3 DNA sequence: TGTGCCAGCAGAGCCCCGGACAGGGTCCATGAGCAGTTCTTC. Protein product: CASRAPDRVHEQFF.

This clone appeared a few times. The V call is TRBV2, the J call TRBJ1-5; D is unclear. V gave up 6 bases and J gave up 6 bases, with 12 bases separating them. The CDR3 consists of 13 residues. The germline V gene encodes CDR1 SNHLY and CDR2 FYNNEI. Here the CDR3 reads CASSIGVRQPQHF. CDR3 DNA: TGTGCCAGCAGCATCGGGGTCCGTCAGCCCCAGCATTTT.

Comment on this clone: A much larger clonotype is one base distant, so this may be a read error. CDR3 coding DNA: TGTGCCAGCAGTTACACGGACACCGGGGAGCTGTTTTTT. The encoded protein is CASSYTDTGELFF. The rearrangement links TRBV25-1 to TRBJ2-2; D gene ambiguous. The CDR3 totals 13 residues. Germline V gene sequence: CDR1 MGHDK, CDR2 SYGVNS. The V end lost 5 bases, the J end lost 3 bases, and 7 bases lay between the germline ends.

A remark on this clone: The identical CDR3 is also encoded by other nucleotide sequences in the sample. The chain has TRBV27 and TRBJ1-1; D may be TRBD1 (6 bases). V was pared by 2 bases and J by 5 bases, with 12 bases between. The CDR3 has 14 amino acids. Per germline, CDR1 MNHEY and CDR2 SMNVEV (reference sequence). The CDR3 protein is CASSLSGGRTEAFF. DNA of the CDR3: TGTGCCAGCAGTTTAAGTGGGGGGCGGACTGAAGCTTTCTTT.